The 6 T cell receptor beta chains below all came from one sample that was sequenced in a study of Ad26.COV2.S vaccination and SARS-CoV-2 variants. Treatment noted: 15 to 20 received Ad26.COV2.S at low or high dose, single or two shots; about 5 received placebo; per-sample allocation not given. Day 63 following the first vaccine or placebo injection was when the samples were taken. Assay used: immunoSEQ multiplex PCR; TCRdb lists only in-frame clones, some missing. The sample has 430,000 or so clones; more than 80% are singletons. The sample here was peripheral blood, taken in a trial of Ad26.COV2.S vaccine versus placebo. These receptors were collected from a person between 18 and 65 years old who received the Ad26.COV2.S COVID-19 vaccine or a placebo.

V is TRBV5-5 and J is TRBJ1-1, with 8 bases lining up with TRBD1. Germline V gene data show CDR1 as SGHKS and CDR2 as YYEKEE (reference sequence). The CDR3 consists of 14 residues. V shed 2 bases, J shed 1 base, and the junction held 1 base outside the gene matches. This CDR3 reads CASSFGQGNTEAFF. The CDR3 DNA is TGTGCCAGCAGCTTCGGACAGGGGAACACTGAAGCTTTCTTT.

The chain has TRBV28 and TRBJ1-1; the D is unclear. Germline CDR1 is MDHEN and CDR2 is SYDVKM. Trimming pared 4 bases from V and 4 bases from J, leaving 16 bases between. The CDR3 loop spans 15 amino acids. In DNA, the CDR3 is TGTGCCAGCAGTTCCCGGACGGGTCCCTCCACTGAAGCTTTCTTT. Amino acids: CASSSRTGPSTEAFF.

The rearrangement links TRBV20-1 to TRBJ2-2; 9 bases are a match to TRBD2. J gave up 7 bases and V 3 bases, and 9 bases lay outside the gene matches. CDR3 length: 15 residues. The germline CDR1 and CDR2 sequences are DFQATT and SNEGSKA (reference sequence). The CDR3 DNA reads as TGCAGTGCTAGTCGGCTAGCGGGGCCGCGCGGGGAGCTGTTTTTT. This encodes CSASRLAGPRGELFF.

This chain connects TRBV28 to TRBJ2-1; D unclear. V lost 2 bases to trimming and J lost 6 bases, with 11 bases between them. Germline CDR1 is MDHEN and CDR2 is SYDVKM. The CDR3 spans 14 residues. The CDR3 reads CASSLPPLSNEQFF. The CDR3 DNA follows: TGTGCCAGCAGTTTACCCCCACTCTCCAATGAGCAGTTCTTC.

This clone has only a few counts. The chain joins TRBV4-3 to TRBJ2-7; TRBD1 matches at 10 bases. The V segment lost 5 bases and the J segment 1 base; nucleotides outside the gene matches: 8. Looked up from germline, CDR1 is LGHNA and CDR2 is YSLEER. The CDR3 totals 16 residues. CDR3 protein: CASSFSGTGESYEQYF. DNA for the CDR3: TGCGCCAGCAGCTTTTCCGGGACAGGGGAATCCTACGAGCAGTACTTC.

This chain uses TRBV6-2 or TRBV6-3 with TRBJ2-5, with D unresolved. This CDR3 spans 13 amino acids. Germline CDR1 is MNHEY and CDR2 is SVGEGT. V was cut by 5 bases and J by 4 bases, with 11 bases left in between. The CDR3 reads CASSRNSRETQYF. The CDR3 DNA reads as TGTGCCAGCAGTAGGAATTCCAGAGAGACCCAGTACTTC.